These 27 T cell receptor beta chains originate from one sample sequenced in a study of beta chain features in type 1 diabetes. Overall study results and limits: For Type 1 diabetes patients, all four CD4+ subsets carried TCRB CDR3s that were moderately but significantly shorter.

These receptors have no identified antigens. The investigators reverse transcribed all of the isolated RNA, so they sequenced expressed TCRB transcripts. Data came from immunoSEQ multiplex PCR; TCRdb stores just in-frame clones and leaves some out. The repertoire holds more than 200,000 clones, with under 20% as singletons. The sample taken for sequencing was naive CD4+ T cells from blood. These receptor sequences come from a man aged 25 to 45 with type 1 diabetes.

This clone showed up just a few times. The rearrangement links TRBV13 to TRBJ1-1, with 8 bases fitting TRBD1. J gave up 4 bases and V 3 bases, and 4 bases lay outside the gene matches. Germline V gene sequence: CDR1 PRHDT, CDR2 FYEKMQ (reference sequence). The CDR3 runs 14 residues. The DNA for the CDR3 is TGTGCCAGCAGCTTCCTGGACAGGGTCACTGAAGCTTTCTTT. Protein: CASSFLDRVTEAFF.

This clone was seen a handful of times. The chain links TRBV4-1 to TRBJ2-1; a possible D gene is TRBD1 (6 bases). CDR3 length equals 15 residues. Deletions cut 9 bases from V and 0 bases from J, with 15 bases between. Looked up from germline, CDR1 is MGHRA and CDR2 is YSYEKL. Here the CDR3 DNA reads TGCGCCAGTATGACAGGAATCAGCTCCTACAATGAGCAGTTCTTC. Its protein product is CASMTGISSYNEQFF.

This clone was seen a handful of times. The chain couples TRBV6-5 to TRBJ2-3; D unclear. Germline V lookup: CDR1 MNHEY, CDR2 SVGAGI. With 0 bases removed from V and 0 bases from J, the gap between germline ends came to 4 bases. The CDR3 length is 14 residues. The CDR3 DNA follows: TGTGCCAGCAGTTACTCGCGTAGCACAGATACGCAGTATTTT. This encodes CASSYSRSTDTQYF.

This rearrangement joins TRBV14 to TRBJ2-3; D is ambiguous. The CDR3 consists of 13 residues. In germline, CDR1 is SGHDN, CDR2 FVKESK. V was trimmed by 1 base and J by 5 bases, leaving 7 bases between them. The CDR3 DNA sequence: TGTGCCAGCAGCCAAGCCCATGAAGATACGCAGTATTTT. Encoded protein: CASSQAHEDTQYF.

This clone was seen a few times. This chain joins TRBV30 and TRBJ2-1, with no clear D. V was pared by 0 bases and J by 0 bases, with 9 bases between. The CDR3 spans 15 residues. Germline values: CDR1 GTSNPN, CDR2 SVGIG (reference sequence). The CDR3 spells CAWSVLISSYNEQFF. CDR3 coding DNA: TGTGCCTGGAGTGTACTGATTAGCTCCTACAATGAGCAGTTCTTC. Variable domain in full (rest from reference TRBV30 and TRBJ2-1): SQTIHQWPATLVQPVGSPLSLECTVEGTSNPNLYWYRQAAGRGLQLLFYSVGIGQISSEVPQNLSASRPQDRQFILSSKKLLLSDSGFYLCAWSVLISSYNEQFFGPGTRLTVL.

This clone was seen a few times. This chain joins TRBV7-9 and TRBJ2-2; D could derive from TRBD1 or TRBD2 (5 bases each). V lost 2 bases to trimming and J lost 0 bases, with 10 bases between them. CDR1 and CDR2 (germline): SEHNR, FQNEAQ (reference sequence). The length of the CDR3 is 16 residues. The CDR3 reads CASSLLLGPNTGELFF. The CDR3 DNA is TGTGCCAGCAGCTTACTCTTGGGACCGAACACCGGGGAGCTGTTTTTT.

This sequence joins TRBV30 and TRBJ2-3; no clear D gene. The V end was cut by 5 bases, the J end by 3 bases, with 9 bases between. The CDR3 is 12 residues long. The germline CDR1 and CDR2 sequences are GTSNPN and SVGIG (reference sequence). The CDR3 bases are TGTGCCTGGGGAGATACGACAGATACGCAGTATTTT. Its protein product is CAWGDTTDTQYF.

This clone turned up a few times. This sequence joins TRBV4-1 and TRBJ2-1, with TRBD1 identical over 7 bases. V trimming: 3 bases; J trimming: 0 bases; junction bases outside the gene matches: 8. CDR1 is MGHRA and CDR2 is YSYEKL in the germline V gene. The CDR3 sequence is 17 residues long. CDR3 sequence (DNA): TGCGCCAGCAGCCAGGTACAGGGGCCGAGCTCCTACAATGAGCAGTTCTTC. Translating it yields CASSQVQGPSSYNEQFF.

This chain joins TRBV28 and TRBJ1-1; D unclear. CDR3 length: 13 amino acids. Germline V lookup: CDR1 MDHEN, CDR2 SYDVKM. With 4 bases removed from V and 1 base from J, the gap between germline ends came to 7 bases. The CDR3 protein is CASSWRQNTEAFF. CDR3 in DNA: TGTGCCAGCAGTTGGCGACAGAACACTGAAGCTTTCTTT.

The chain joins TRBV9 to TRBJ1-1; 9 bases fit TRBD1. CDR1 is SGDLS and CDR2 is YYNGEE in the germline V gene. CDR3 size: 15 residues. Trimming at V came to 0 bases and at J to 0 bases, leaving 0 bases not matched to a gene. CDR3 amino acids: CASSVGDRVNTEAFF. CDR3 DNA sequence: TGTGCCAGCAGCGTAGGGGACAGGGTGAACACTGAAGCTTTCTTT.

The genes are TRBV2 and TRBJ2-3; D is undetermined. The CDR3 has 12 residues. From germline, CDR1 is SNHLY and CDR2 FYNNEI. V lost 4 bases and J 5 bases, leaving 7 bases between the germline ends. The DNA for the CDR3 is TGTGCCAGCAGTGGGTCCGGAGATACGCAGTATTTT. Protein: CASSGSGDTQYF.

This CDR3 reads CSVVVNSGANVLTF. The DNA for the CDR3 is TGCAGCGTTGTAGTGAACTCTGGGGCCAACGTCCTGACTTTC. The chain links TRBV29-1 to TRBJ2-6; D gene ambiguous. Germline lookup yields CDR1 SQVTM and CDR2 ANQGSEA. Trimming left V 4 bases short and J 0 bases short, with 7 bases between. The CDR3 covers 14 residues.

This clone was seen a few times. This chain connects TRBV29-1 to TRBJ2-5; tentative D call: TRBD1 (7 bases). Germline lookup yields CDR1 SQVTM and CDR2 ANQGSEA. V lost 3 bases, J lost 5 bases, and 13 bases lay in between. This CDR3 spans 13 amino acids. The CDR3 nucleotides are TGCAGCGTTGAGGAGGGGGCAGGGGAGACCCAGTACTTC. This encodes CSVEEGAGETQYF.

The chain employs TRBV15 and TRBJ2-5; 7 nucleotides line up with TRBD1. This CDR3 has 14 residues. Germline assignment: CDR1 LNHNV and CDR2 YYDKDF (reference sequence). V shed 2 bases, J shed 5 bases, and the junction held 5 bases outside the gene matches. Here the CDR3 DNA reads TGTGCCACCAGCAGACAGACAGGGCGGGAGACCCAGTACTTC. It encodes CATSRQTGRETQYF.

The chain employs TRBV6-5 and TRBJ2-3, with 7 bases aligning to TRBD1. This CDR3 has 14 residues. Germline CDR1 and CDR2: MNHEY and SVGAGI. V lost 6 bases, J lost 0 bases, and 3 bases stayed unmatched. This chain's CDR3 is CASRTGISTDTQYF. In nucleotides, the CDR3 is TGTGCCAGCAGGACAGGGATAAGCACAGATACGCAGTATTTT.

This clone was recorded a few times. The rearrangement uses TRBV10-3 and TRBJ2-1, with TRBD2 matching over 12 bases. The CDR3 extends over 17 amino acids. Germline V lookup: CDR1 ENHRY, CDR2 SYGVKD. The ends lost 2 bases at V and 0 bases at J; junction bases unmatched: 2. The CDR3 protein is CAISELAGGRSYNEQFF. CDR3 bases: TGTGCCATCAGTGAGCTAGCGGGAGGGCGCTCCTACAATGAGCAGTTCTTC.

Only a few counts were recorded for this clone. V gene TRBV27 combines with J gene TRBJ2-3; D gene unclear. This CDR3 comprises 12 residues. Trimming took off 3 bases at V and 2 bases at J, with 3 bases between the two ends. Germline V gene data show CDR1 as MNHEY and CDR2 as SMNVEV (reference sequence). CDR3 in amino acids: CASSFFTDTQYF. In nucleotides, the CDR3 is TGTGCCAGCAGTTTTTTCACAGATACGCAGTATTTT.

This clone was counted between two and nine times. The rearrangement links TRBV30 to TRBJ1-2; D is ambiguous. The germline gives CDR1 GTSNPN, CDR2 SVGIG (reference sequence). Trimming shortened V by 5 bases and J by 4 bases, and 8 bases separated the two germline ends. This CDR3 comprises 11 residues. CDR3 residues: CAWGRPYGYTF. DNA for the CDR3: TGTGCCTGGGGCAGACCCTATGGCTACACCTTC.

This clone turned up a few times. The CDR3 DNA reads as TGTGCCAGCAGCGAGAGGACTAGCGGGAGGTATGAGCAGTTCTTC. Translated: CASSERTSGRYEQFF. V gene TRBV7-8 combines with J gene TRBJ2-1; 14 bases are shared with TRBD2. V lost 5 bases and J lost 8; bases outside the gene matches: 5. The germline V gene has CDR1 SGHVS and CDR2 FQNEAQ. The CDR3 totals 15 residues.

The chain joins TRBV5-4 to TRBJ2-3; perhaps D is TRBD1 or TRBD2 (5 bases each). Trimming shortened V by 4 bases and J by 0 bases, and 6 bases separated the two germline ends. This CDR3 contains 13 residues. Germline V lookup: CDR1 SGHNT, CDR2 YYREEE (reference sequence). CDR3 sequence (DNA): TGTGCCAGCAGCCGGGACAGCACAGATACGCAGTATTTT. Translation gives CASSRDSTDTQYF.

This clone was counted a few times. The chain employs TRBV13 and TRBJ2-7; 7 bases fit TRBD1. CDR1 is PRHDT, CDR2 FYEKMQ, per germline (reference sequence). The CDR3 sequence is 12 residues long. With V trimmed by 5 bases and J by 6 bases, 4 bases remained unmatched. CDR3 in DNA: TGTGCCAGCAGCCCCCAGGGGGTCGAGCAGTACTTC. Its protein product is CASSPQGVEQYF.

In this sample, this clone turned up a few times. The chain has TRBV28 and TRBJ2-3; D gene unclear. Germline CDR1 is MDHEN and CDR2 is SYDVKM. This CDR3 has 14 amino acids. Between the trimmed V and J ends, which lost 6 bases and 7 bases, there was a span of 17 bases. DNA for the CDR3: TGTGCCAGCAGCCCGGACGGAGCCGCAAATACGCAGTATTTT. Its protein is CASSPDGAANTQYF.

The V gene is TRBV7-9, the J gene TRBJ2-7, with 11 bases matching TRBD1. V lost 3 bases and J lost 2; bases outside the gene matches: 3. The CDR3 consists of 15 residues. Germline assignment: CDR1 SEHNR and CDR2 FQNEAQ (reference sequence). CDR3 protein: CASSLGQGGPYEQYF. As DNA, the CDR3 is TGTGCCAGCAGCTTGGGACAGGGGGGACCCTACGAGCAGTACTTC.

The chain has TRBV19 and TRBJ2-1; 10 bases match TRBD2. This CDR3 spans 13 amino acids. The V gene's germline CDR1 is LNHDA and CDR2 SQIVND (reference sequence). V lost 6 bases to trimming and J lost 11 bases; unmatched junction nucleotides: 7. This CDR3 is CASRTASGSQQFF. The CDR3 DNA is TGTGCCAGTAGGACCGCTAGCGGGAGCCAGCAGTTCTTC.

The rearrangement links TRBV4-3 to TRBJ2-1; D ambiguous. V was clipped by 1 base and J by 1 base, with 2 bases between them. The CDR3 is 13 amino acids. The V gene's germline CDR1 is LGHNA and CDR2 YSLEER. CDR3 bases: TGCGCCAGCAGCCAAGTGTCCTACAATGAGCAGTTCTTC. It translates to CASSQVSYNEQFF.

The chain has TRBV5-1 and TRBJ2-1; TRBD2 matches at 13 bases. Germline V gene lookup returns CDR1 SGHRS and CDR2 YFSETQ. The CDR3 runs to 14 residues. Trimming removed 8 bases from V and 8 bases from J; junction bases left unmatched: 7. The CDR3 DNA sequence: TGCGCCAGTATAGGACTAGCGGGAGCGGATGAGCAGTTCTTC. It codes for CASIGLAGADEQFF.

DNA for the CDR3: TGTGCCAGCAGATCAGATATTTACGAGCAGTACTTC. Its protein is CASRSDIYEQYF. The genes are TRBV2 and TRBJ2-7, with D unclear. Germline CDR1 is SNHLY and CDR2 is FYNNEI. This CDR3 spans 12 amino acids. V gave up 6 bases and J gave up 4 bases, with 10 bases separating them.